One and the same sample provided the 20 T cell receptor beta chains below, sequenced in a study of T-cell memory formation after mild COVID-19. Each CDR3 protein is one row after TCRdb ran MiXCR on the 5' RACE reads. The sample lists over 120,000 distinct CDR3 sequences; about 6% were seen once. The sample was PBMCs or a T cell subset sorted from them (not recorded which). The source is an adult woman who had mild COVID-19 (a few samples of this study predate the infection). Cell type and time point are not known.

This clonotype has more than one count but fewer than ten. This rearrangement joins TRBV12-3 or TRBV12-4 to TRBJ2-7; D unresolved. V lost 5 bases and J lost 2, with 13 bases in between. CDR3 length: 14 residues. The DNA of the CDR3 is TGTGCCAGCAGTCCCTGGACCGGACCCTACGAGCAGTACTTC. Translating it yields CASSPWTGPYEQYF.

This clonotype was seen at least ten times. The gene calls are TRBV7-2 and TRBJ1-5; D gene uncertain. Germline V gene sequence: CDR1 SGHTA, CDR2 FQGNSA. Between the trimmed V and J ends, which lost 1 base and 7 bases, there was a span of 11 bases. The length of the CDR3 is 14 residues. CDR3 loop: CASSLESHGQPQHF. CDR3 nucleotide sequence: TGTGCCAGCAGCTTAGAGAGTCACGGGCAGCCCCAGCATTTT.

Ten or more counts support this clonotype. V is TRBV7-6 and J is TRBJ2-1; 9 nucleotides line up with TRBD2. The V and J ends lost 1 base and 7 bases, in that order; junction bases with no gene match: 14. The CDR3 is 18 residues long. Per germline, CDR1 SGHVS and CDR2 FNYEAQ. The CDR3 DNA follows: TGTGCCAGCAGCTTAGGGGCCGGTGGGAGCGGGAGGTTGAATGAGCAGTTCTTC. Translated, it gives CASSLGAGGSGRLNEQFF. Complete variable domain (other parts from reference TRBV7-6 and TRBJ2-1): GAGVSQSPRYKVTKRGQDVALRCDPISGHVSLYWYRQALGQGPEFLTYFNYEAQQDKSGLPNDRFSAERPEGSISTLTIQRTEQRDSAMYRCASSLGAGGSGRLNEQFFGPGTRLTVL.

The CDR3 DNA reads as TGCGCCAGCAGCCAAGATCGGGGGGCTCATAATTCACCCCTCCACTTT. Translated, it gives CASSQDRGAHNSPLHF. The V and J genes are TRBV4-1 and TRBJ1-6, with D possibly TRBD1 on 6 matching bases. The germline V and J ends were trimmed by 0 bases and 5 bases, with 11 bases remaining between them. Germline V gene sequence: CDR1 MGHRA, CDR2 YSYEKL. This CDR3 region has 16 residues.

V and J are TRBV5-4 and TRBJ2-3; 13 nucleotides line up with TRBD2. Germline loops: CDR1 SGHNT, CDR2 YYREEE (reference sequence). V trimming: 1 base; J trimming: 6 bases; junction bases outside the gene matches: 5. The CDR3 length is 16 residues. CDR3 DNA sequence: TGTGCCAGCAGCTTGAGGACTAGCGGGAGATTGGATACGCAGTATTTT. Encoded protein: CASSLRTSGRLDTQYF.

This clonotype has a count of ten or more. This chain connects TRBV5-1 to TRBJ2-5; a weak D match, TRBD1 (5 bases). The CDR3 runs to 15 residues. Looked up from germline, CDR1 is SGHRS and CDR2 is YFSETQ. Trimming cost V 4 bases and J 2 bases, with 15 bases left between them. CDR3 sequence: CASSPLYRTQETQYF. Here the CDR3 DNA reads TGCGCCAGCAGCCCTCTTTACAGGACGCAAGAGACCCAGTACTTC.

This clonotype was observed a handful of times. The chain is built from TRBV7-2 and TRBJ1-2; D possibly corresponds to TRBD1 (5 bases). Germline CDR1 SGHTA, CDR2 FQGNSA. The CDR3 totals 14 residues. Trimming removed 1 base at V and 8 bases at J, with 14 bases between. As DNA, the CDR3 is TGTGCCAGCAGCTTAGACCAGGGTGTAATGGGCTACACCTTC. Translating gives CASSLDQGVMGYTF.

There are a few counts of this clonotype. A junction end diverges from the germline sequence, so it may reflect a read error. The chain employs TRBV7-3 and TRBJ1-2; D remains unclear. CDR1 is SGHTA, CDR2 FQGTGA, per germline. The length of the CDR3 is 13 residues. CDR3 in amino acids: CASSYDRRSVVRF. The DNA of the CDR3 is TGTGCCAGCAGCTACGATCGTCGATCCGTTGTACGATTC.

This clonotype came up a few times. The rearrangement links TRBV21-1 to TRBJ2-1; the D call in the table, TRBD2, was not verified against the DNA. TRBV21-1 is marked as a pseudogene. The CDR3 is made up of 17 amino acids. The DNA for the CDR3 is TGTGCCAGCAACGATGGGGGAGTAGCGGGGTCCGACAATGAGCAGTTCTTC. Its protein product is CASNDGGVAGSDNEQFF.

Worth noting for this clonotype: A much larger clone lies one base from this, so it may be a read error. The rearrangement links TRBV24-1 to TRBJ2-1; D unresolved. The CDR3 loop spans 15 amino acids. CDR1 KGHDR and CDR2 SFDVKD come from the germline V gene. CDR3 loop: CSTSEGGRSYNEQFF. The CDR3, as DNA: TGTTCCACCAGTGAAGGCGGACGGTCCTACAATGAGCAGTTCTTC.

This clonotype was seen at least ten times. This chain uses TRBV27 with TRBJ2-5, with 10 bases identical to TRBD2. The germline V gene encodes CDR1 MNHEY and CDR2 SMNVEV (reference sequence). With 1 base clipped from V and 5 bases from J, the junction kept 7 bases outside the gene matches. CDR3 length: 16 residues. The CDR3, as DNA: TGTGCCAGCAGTTTATTGTCTAGCGGGAGTGGGGAGACCCAGTACTTC. Residues: CASSLLSSGSGETQYF.

This clonotype occurred a few times. The chain recombines TRBV7-2 with TRBJ2-7; possibly TRBD2 for D (5 bases). CDR3 length equals 14 residues. V was shortened by 7 bases and J by 2 bases, with 15 bases between the two germline ends. Germline loops: CDR1 SGHTA, CDR2 FQGNSA. The CDR3 sequence: CASKAGLGAYEQYF. The CDR3 nucleotides are TGTGCCAGCAAGGCGGGCCTCGGGGCCTACGAGCAGTACTTC.

This clonotype was seen only a few times. V is TRBV12-3 or TRBV12-4 and J is TRBJ1-6; D is possibly TRBD1 (6 bases). The CDR3 runs to 14 residues. V gave up 6 bases and J gave up 4 bases, with 10 bases separating them. The CDR3 DNA is TGTGCCAGCAGCGGCGGACAGTATAATTCACCCCTCCACTTT. This translates into CASSGGQYNSPLHF.

This clonotype has at least ten counts. The J gene is TRBJ1-1, the V gene TRBV5-8, with unresolved D. With 6 bases removed from V and 0 bases from J, the gap between germline ends came to 15 bases. This CDR3 is built from 15 residues. Germline loops: CDR1 SGHTS, CDR2 YDEGEE. The CDR3 DNA is TGTGCCAGCAACCCGGTTAACCCCATGAACACTGAAGCTTTCTTT. This gives the protein CASNPVNPMNTEAFF. Together with reference TRBV5-8 and TRBJ1-1, the CDR3 gives the full variable domain: EAGVTQSPTHLIKTRGQQATLRCSPISGHTSVYWYQQALGLGLQFLLWYDEGEERNRGNFPPRFSGRQFPNYSSELNVNALELEDSALYLCASNPVNPMNTEAFFGQGTRLTVV.

This clonotype was recorded a few times. The chain has TRBV2 and TRBJ2-2; 11 bases align to TRBD1. The CDR3 extends over 15 amino acids. The germline gives CDR1 SNHLY, CDR2 FYNNEI. V shed 3 bases, J shed 5 bases, and the junction held 2 bases outside the gene matches. The CDR3 loop is CASSEGTGGTGELFF. The CDR3 bases are TGTGCCAGCAGTGAGGGGACAGGGGGAACCGGGGAGCTGTTTTTT.

In its sample, this clonotype was seen a few times. V gene TRBV5-1 combines with J gene TRBJ2-3, with 10 bases that match TRBD1. The CDR3 spans 15 residues. After removal of 4 bases from V and 5 bases from J, the junction contained 7 bases not matched to a gene. Germline V CDR1 and CDR2: SGHRS, YFSETQ. CDR3 region: CASSARTGGIDTQYF. CDR3 sequence (DNA): TGCGCCAGCAGCGCCCGGACAGGGGGTATAGATACGCAGTATTTT.

V is TRBV20-1 and J is TRBJ1-2, with TRBD1 identical over 8 bases. With 8 bases clipped from V and 1 base from J, the junction kept 3 bases outside the gene matches. The germline V gene encodes CDR1 DFQATT and CDR2 SNEGSKA (reference sequence). The CDR3 totals 12 residues. The CDR3 protein is CSTTGGNYGYTF. CDR3 bases: TGCAGTACCACAGGGGGTAACTATGGCTACACCTTC.

This clonotype showed up just a few times. J is TRBJ1-4 and V is TRBV6-5, with 8 positions matching TRBD1. The trim removed 6 bases at V and 4 bases at J, leaving 4 bases unmatched. This CDR3 has 14 residues. Germline V gene lookup returns CDR1 MNHEY and CDR2 SVGAGI. CDR3: CASSPDRVNEKLFF. CDR3 bases: TGTGCCAGCAGCCCGGACAGGGTTAATGAAAAACTGTTTTTT.

The chain carries TRBV24-1 and TRBJ2-1; TRBD1 agrees at 11 bases. The germline V gene has CDR1 KGHDR and CDR2 SFDVKD. V gave up 4 bases and J gave up 6 bases; unmatched junction bases: 7. This CDR3 comprises 16 residues. CDR3 coding DNA: TGTGCCACCAGTGACCGAGGGACAGGGGGAAGCAATGAGCAGTTCTTC. Residues: CATSDRGTGGSNEQFF.

This clonotype was counted a few times. The chain couples TRBV7-2 to TRBJ2-1; D is unclear. Trimming left V 2 bases short and J 6 bases short, with 2 bases between. The length of the CDR3 is 11 residues. In germline, CDR1 is SGHTA, CDR2 FQGNSA. The CDR3 DNA is TGTGCCAGCAGCTTAATCAATGAGCAGTTCTTC. Protein sequence: CASSLINEQFF.